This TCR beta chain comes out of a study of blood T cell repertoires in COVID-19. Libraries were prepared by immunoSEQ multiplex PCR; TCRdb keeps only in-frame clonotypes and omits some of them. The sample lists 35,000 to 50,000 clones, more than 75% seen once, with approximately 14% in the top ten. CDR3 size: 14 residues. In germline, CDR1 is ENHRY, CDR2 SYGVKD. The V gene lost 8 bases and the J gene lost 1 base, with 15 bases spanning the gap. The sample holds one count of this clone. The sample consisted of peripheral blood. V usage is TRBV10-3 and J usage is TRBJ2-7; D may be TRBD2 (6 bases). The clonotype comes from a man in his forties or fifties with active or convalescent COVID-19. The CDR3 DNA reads TGTGCCATCGGGGACGAGGGACTTTCCTACGAGCAGTACTTC. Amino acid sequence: CAIGDEGLSYEQYF.